This T cell receptor (beta chain) derives from a study of blood T cell repertoires in COVID-19 (dated by TCRdb to 2019 to 2021). Study-wide context: Samples covering the acute and convalescent phases of COVID-19 were provided by collaborators in the United States, Italy and Spain. The material from the prospective study consisted of cDNA or gDNA derived from T cells, B-cell-depleted T cells, or PBMCs. The samples were drawn from two sources: the first 160 participants of the ongoing ImmuneRACE study, and over 1,000 subjects contributed by 6 global collaborators. The dataset comprised deeply sampled blood TCRbeta repertoires from subjects exposed to, actively infected with, or recovered from COVID-19. Sample metadata almost always included a de-identified subject ID, COVID-19 status, age in years and sex. HLA class I and class II types, where available, came from metadata supplied by the sample provider rather than from assay-based typing. The repertoires were released in a freely available public database meant as a resource for research on the immune response to SARS-CoV-2.

Broad study findings and their caveats: How much clinical and demographic metadata was included differed by source and by participant, and the metadata was provided uncurated.

This clone appeared once. What this receptor recognizes is not known. No qualities accompany the bases; no much larger clone lies one base away. The CDR3 goes from the cysteine to the phenylalanine over 15 residues. Just CDR3 DNA is preserved here, 45 bases in frame from base 1. Taken from the germline V gene, the CDR1 and CDR2 loops are SNHLY and FYNNEI. V gives up 3 bases and J gives up 8 bases, and the segment between their germline ends measures 17 bases. The immunoSEQ Assay, a bias-controlled multiplex PCR, was used to amplify TCRbeta CDR3 regions from genomic DNA. As for how the authors treated the data: Nucleated cell counts per sample were estimated from amplification of reference gene primers within the assay. To quantify the absolute abundance of each unique TCRbeta CDR3 rearrangement, sequence reads were collapsed and filtered. For each sample, productive Simpson clonality was calculated as the square root of Simpson's diversity index across productive rearrangements. TCRdb limited this immuneACCESS table to in-frame rearrangements with V and J called. A share of clones is missing; checked studies link under half to unresolved V genes, and the rest is unexplained. The V and J calls and the clone size are those of that table, but D and trimming were determined from the DNA. Across this sample there are about 260,000 clones, with approximately 87% seen only once. Less than 1.6% of the sample is in the top ten clones.

Samples from volunteer blood donors who had recovered from COVID-19 were contributed by a second Seattle source. Each collaborating institution followed its own protocols to collect whole blood in K2EDTA tubes. For TCRbeta analysis, collaborator samples were shipped as frozen whole blood, as isolated PBMCs, or as DNA extracted from either sample type. Sequenced: peripheral blood. This clonotype was obtained from a woman between 35 and 50 years old who had recovered from COVID-19. Here the chain combines TRBV2 and TRBJ2-1; TRBD1 is a possible D gene, resting on 5 matching bases. The CDR3 reads CASSEWGSSGYEQFF. The sequenced DNA is TGTGCCAGCAGTGAGTGGGGCTCTTCCGGCTATGAGCAGTTCTTC.